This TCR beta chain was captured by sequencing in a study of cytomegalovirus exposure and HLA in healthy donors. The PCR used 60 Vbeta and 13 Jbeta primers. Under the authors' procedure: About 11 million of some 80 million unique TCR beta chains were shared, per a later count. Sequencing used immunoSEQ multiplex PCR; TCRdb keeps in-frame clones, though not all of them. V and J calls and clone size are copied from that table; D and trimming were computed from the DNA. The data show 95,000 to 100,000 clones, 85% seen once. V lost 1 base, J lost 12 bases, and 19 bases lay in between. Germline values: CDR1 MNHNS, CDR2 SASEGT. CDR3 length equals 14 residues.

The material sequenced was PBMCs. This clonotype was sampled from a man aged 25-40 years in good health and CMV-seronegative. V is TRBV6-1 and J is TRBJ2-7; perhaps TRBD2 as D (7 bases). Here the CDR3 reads CASSEVAGAETRYF. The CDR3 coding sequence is TGTGCCAGCAGTGAAGTGGCGGGGGCCGAGACGCGGTACTTC.